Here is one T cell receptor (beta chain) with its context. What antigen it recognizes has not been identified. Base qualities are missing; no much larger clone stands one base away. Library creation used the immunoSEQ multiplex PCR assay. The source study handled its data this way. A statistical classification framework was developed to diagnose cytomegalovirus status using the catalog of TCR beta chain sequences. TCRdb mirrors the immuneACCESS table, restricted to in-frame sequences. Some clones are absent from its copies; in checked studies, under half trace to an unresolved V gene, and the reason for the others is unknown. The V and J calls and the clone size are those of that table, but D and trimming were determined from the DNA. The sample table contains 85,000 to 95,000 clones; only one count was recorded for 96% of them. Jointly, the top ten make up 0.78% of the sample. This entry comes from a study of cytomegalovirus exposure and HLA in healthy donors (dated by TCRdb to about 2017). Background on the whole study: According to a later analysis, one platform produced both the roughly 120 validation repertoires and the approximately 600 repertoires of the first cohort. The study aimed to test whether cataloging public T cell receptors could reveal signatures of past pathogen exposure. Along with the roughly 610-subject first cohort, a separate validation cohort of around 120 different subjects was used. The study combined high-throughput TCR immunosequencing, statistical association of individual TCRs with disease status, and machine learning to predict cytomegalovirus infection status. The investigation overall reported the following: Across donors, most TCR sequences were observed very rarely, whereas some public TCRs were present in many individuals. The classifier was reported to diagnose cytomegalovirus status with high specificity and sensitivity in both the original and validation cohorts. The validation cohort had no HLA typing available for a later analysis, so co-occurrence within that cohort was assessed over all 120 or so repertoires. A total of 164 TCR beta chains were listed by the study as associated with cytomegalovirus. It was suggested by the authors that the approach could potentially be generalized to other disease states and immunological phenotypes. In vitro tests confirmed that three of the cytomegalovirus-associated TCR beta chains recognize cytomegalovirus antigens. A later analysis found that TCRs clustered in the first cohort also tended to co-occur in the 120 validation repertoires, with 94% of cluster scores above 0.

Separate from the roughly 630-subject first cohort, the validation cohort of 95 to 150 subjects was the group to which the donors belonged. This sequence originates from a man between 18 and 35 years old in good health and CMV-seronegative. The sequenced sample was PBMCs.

The DNA sequence is given as TGTGCCAGCAGTTACGAAAGGGGGCCCCGTGAAGCTTTCTTT. This codes for CASSYERGPREAFF. The chain is encoded by TRBV6-5 joined to TRBJ1-1; the junction holds 7 bases that match TRBD1. The CDR3 numbers 14 residues from cysteine through phenylalanine. Only the CDR3 part of the read is kept: 42 bases, read in frame from the first base. The germline V gene sets CDR1 to MNHEY and CDR2 to SVGAGI. Trimmed from V: 2 bases; trimmed from J: 7 bases; junction bases lacking a gene match: 7.